This T cell receptor (beta chain) was identified in a study of beta chain features in type 1 diabetes. Turning to the study itself: Patients were similar to healthy donors in age and gender (as well as in cell yields).

Every donor provided one heparinised blood draw, which averaged about 116 mL. Via CD45RO/CCR7/CD25/CD127/CD95/CD27, cells of the CD4+ naive, central memory, regulatory and stem cell-like memory subsets were sorted. This CDR3 is 14 amino acids long. V was cut by 4 bases and J by 4 bases, with 12 bases left in between. Germline CDR1 and CDR2: SGHDT and YYEEEE. TCRB transcripts that were expressed got sequenced, as all of the isolated RNA had been reverse transcribed. The table came from immunoSEQ multiplex PCR; TCRdb's copy has only in-frame clones and leaves some out. The table records almost 350,000 clones, around 8% of them present only once. Study conclusions and caveats: Among patients with Type 1 diabetes, TCRB CDR3s were moderately but significantly shorter in every one of the four CD4+ subsets.

This clone has just a few counts. Its cognate antigen is unknown. The J gene is TRBJ1-5, the V gene TRBV5-6; the D is unclear. Sequenced material: central memory CD4+ T cells from blood. This receptor was taken from a young woman in good health. The CDR3 protein is CASSRRGSNQPQHF. CDR3 in DNA: TGTGCCAGCAGCCGCCGGGGAAGTAATCAGCCCCAGCATTTT. Filled out from reference TRBV5-6 and TRBJ1-5, the complete variable domain reads DAGVTQSPTHLIKTRGQQVTLRCSPKSGHDTVSWYQQALGQGPQFIFQYYEEEERQRGNFPDRFSGHQFPNYSSELNVNALLLGDSALYLCASSRRGSNQPQHFGDGTRLSIL.